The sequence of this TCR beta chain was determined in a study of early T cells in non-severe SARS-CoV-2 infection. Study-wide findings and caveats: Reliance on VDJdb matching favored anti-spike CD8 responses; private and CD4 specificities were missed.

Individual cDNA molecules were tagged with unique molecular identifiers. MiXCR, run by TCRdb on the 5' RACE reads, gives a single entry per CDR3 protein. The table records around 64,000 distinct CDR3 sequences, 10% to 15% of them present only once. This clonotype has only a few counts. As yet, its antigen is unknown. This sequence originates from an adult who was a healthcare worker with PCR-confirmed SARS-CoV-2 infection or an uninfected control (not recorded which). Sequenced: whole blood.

Here the CDR3 reads CASRRDRDEHNSPLHF. The CDR3 DNA reads as TGTGCCAGCAGGCGGGACAGAGATGAACATAATTCACCCCTCCACTTT. The chain is built from TRBV5-6 and TRBJ1-6, with TRBD1 matching 7 bases. The germline V gene encodes CDR1 SGHDT and CDR2 YYEEEE. Trimming took 5 bases from V and 5 from J; bases not matched to a gene: 10. This CDR3 has 16 amino acids.